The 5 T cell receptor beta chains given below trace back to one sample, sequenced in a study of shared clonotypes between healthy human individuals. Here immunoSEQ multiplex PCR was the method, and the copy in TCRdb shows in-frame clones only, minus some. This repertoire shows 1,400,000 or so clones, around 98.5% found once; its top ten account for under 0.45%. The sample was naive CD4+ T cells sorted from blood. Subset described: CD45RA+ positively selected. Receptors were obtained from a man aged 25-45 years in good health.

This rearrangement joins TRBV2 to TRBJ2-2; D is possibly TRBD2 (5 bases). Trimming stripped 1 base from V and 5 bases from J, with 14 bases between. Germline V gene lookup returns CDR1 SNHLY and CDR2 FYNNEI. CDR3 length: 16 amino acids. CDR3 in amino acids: CASSEVIRTLTGELFF. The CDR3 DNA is TGTGCCAGCAGTGAAGTCATTAGGACTTTAACCGGGGAGCTGTTTTTT.

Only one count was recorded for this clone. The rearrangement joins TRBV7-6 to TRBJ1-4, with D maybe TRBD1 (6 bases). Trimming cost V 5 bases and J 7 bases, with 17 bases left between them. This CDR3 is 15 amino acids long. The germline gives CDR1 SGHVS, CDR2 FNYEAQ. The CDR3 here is CASSRGGALGEKLFF. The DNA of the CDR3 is TGTGCCAGCAGCCGAGGGGGGGCGCTGGGTGAAAAACTGTTTTTT.

Written as DNA, the CDR3 is TGTGCCAGCAGAGAGGCGGGCCAGACCGGGGAGCTGTTTTTT. Protein: CASREAGQTGELFF. V usage is TRBV28 and J usage is TRBJ2-2, with a possible D match to TRBD2 (5 bases). V was trimmed by 6 bases and J by 5 bases, leaving 13 bases between them. Germline CDR1 is MDHEN and CDR2 is SYDVKM. The CDR3 spans 14 residues.

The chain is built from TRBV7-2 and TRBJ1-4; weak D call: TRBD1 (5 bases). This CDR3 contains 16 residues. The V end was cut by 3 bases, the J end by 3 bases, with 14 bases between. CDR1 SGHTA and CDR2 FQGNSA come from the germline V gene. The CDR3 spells CASSLGTGASNEKLFF. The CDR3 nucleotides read TGTGCCAGCAGCTTGGGTACCGGGGCCTCTAATGAAAAACTGTTTTTT. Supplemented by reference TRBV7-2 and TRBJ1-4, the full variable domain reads GAGVSQSPSNKVTEKGKDVELRCDPISGHTALYWYRQSLGQGLEFLIYFQGNSAPDKSGLPSDRFSAERTGGSVSTLTIQRTQQEDSAVYLCASSLGTGASNEKLFFGSGTQLSVL.

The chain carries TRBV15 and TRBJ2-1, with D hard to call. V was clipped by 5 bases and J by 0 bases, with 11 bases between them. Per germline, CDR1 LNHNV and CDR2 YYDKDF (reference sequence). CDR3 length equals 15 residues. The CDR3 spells CATSLPGGSYNEQFF. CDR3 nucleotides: TGTGCCACCAGCCTACCGGGCGGCTCCTACAATGAGCAGTTCTTC.